Sequencing of this T cell receptor beta chain was carried out in a study of blood T cell repertoires in COVID-19. Study background: Donors in the United States, Italy and Spain gave samples during acute or convalescent COVID-19.

Clones were read by immunoSEQ multiplex PCR, and TCRdb kept only the in-frame ones, dropping some. The sample carries approximately 230,000 clones, roughly 88% recorded once. Seattle's enrolled individuals joined amid active infection and were then monitored longitudinally. Germline loops: CDR1 LGHNA, CDR2 YSLEER. With 6 bases removed from V and 3 bases from J, the gap between germline ends came to 16 bases. The CDR3 extends over 15 amino acids. The chain recombines TRBV4-3 with TRBJ2-3; D perhaps matches TRBD2 (6 bases). This receptor was taken from a woman aged 25 to 45 with COVID-19, enrolled during active disease. Material for sequencing was peripheral blood. DNA for the CDR3: TGCGCCAGCAGTCCCTTTCGGGAGTCTACAGATACGCAGTATTTT. Its protein is CASSPFRESTDTQYF.